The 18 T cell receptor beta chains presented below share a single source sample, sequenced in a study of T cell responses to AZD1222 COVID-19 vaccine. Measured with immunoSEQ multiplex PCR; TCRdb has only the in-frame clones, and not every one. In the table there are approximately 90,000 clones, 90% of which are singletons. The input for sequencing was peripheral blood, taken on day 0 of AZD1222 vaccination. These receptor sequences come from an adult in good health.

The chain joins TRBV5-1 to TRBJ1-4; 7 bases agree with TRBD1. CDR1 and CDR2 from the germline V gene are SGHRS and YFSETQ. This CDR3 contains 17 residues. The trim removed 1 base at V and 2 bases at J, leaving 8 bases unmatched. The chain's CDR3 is CASSLLPLGQTNEKLFF. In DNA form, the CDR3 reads TGCGCCAGCAGCTTGTTGCCTCTGGGACAGACTAATGAAAAACTGTTTTTT.

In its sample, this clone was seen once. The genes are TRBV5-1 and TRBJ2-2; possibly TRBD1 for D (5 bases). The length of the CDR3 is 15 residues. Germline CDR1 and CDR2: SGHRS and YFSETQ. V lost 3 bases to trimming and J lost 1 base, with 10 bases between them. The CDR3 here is CASSSGQGNTGELFF. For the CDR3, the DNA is TGCGCCAGCAGCTCCGGGCAGGGGAACACCGGGGAGCTGTTTTTT.

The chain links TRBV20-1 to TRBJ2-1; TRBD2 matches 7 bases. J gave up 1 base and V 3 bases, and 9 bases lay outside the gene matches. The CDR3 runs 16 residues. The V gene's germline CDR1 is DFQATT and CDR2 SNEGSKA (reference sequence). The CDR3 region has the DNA TGCAGTGCTAGTGGAAACCGCGGGGGTTCCTACAATGAGCAGTTCTTC. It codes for CSASGNRGGSYNEQFF.

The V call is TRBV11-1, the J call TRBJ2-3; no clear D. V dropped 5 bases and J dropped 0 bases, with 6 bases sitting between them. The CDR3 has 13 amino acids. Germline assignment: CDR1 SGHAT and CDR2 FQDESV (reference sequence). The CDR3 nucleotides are TGTGCCAGCAGCACGCCTAGCACAGATACGCAGTATTTT. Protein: CASSTPSTDTQYF.

CDR3 bases: TGTGCCAGCAGACGACTAGCGGGGTCCTACGAGCAGTACTTC. It encodes CASRRLAGSYEQYF. The rearrangement uses TRBV7-8 and TRBJ2-7, with 11 bases that match TRBD2. V trimming: 6 bases; J trimming: 1 base; junction bases outside the gene matches: 2. CDR1 SGHVS and CDR2 FQNEAQ come from the germline V gene. This CDR3 is 14 amino acids long.

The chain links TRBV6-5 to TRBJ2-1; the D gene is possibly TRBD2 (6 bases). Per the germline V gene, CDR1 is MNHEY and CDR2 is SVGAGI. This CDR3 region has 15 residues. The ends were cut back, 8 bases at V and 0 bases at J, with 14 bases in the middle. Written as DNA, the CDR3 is TGTGCCAGCGGACTATCCCAGAGCTCCTACAATGAGCAGTTCTTC. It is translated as CASGLSQSSYNEQFF.

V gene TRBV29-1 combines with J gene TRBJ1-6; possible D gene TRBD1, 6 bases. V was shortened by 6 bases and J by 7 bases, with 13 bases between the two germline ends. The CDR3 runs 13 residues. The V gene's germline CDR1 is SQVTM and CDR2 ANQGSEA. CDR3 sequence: CSVQQGENSPLHF. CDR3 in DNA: TGCAGCGTACAACAGGGAGAGAATTCACCCCTCCACTTT.

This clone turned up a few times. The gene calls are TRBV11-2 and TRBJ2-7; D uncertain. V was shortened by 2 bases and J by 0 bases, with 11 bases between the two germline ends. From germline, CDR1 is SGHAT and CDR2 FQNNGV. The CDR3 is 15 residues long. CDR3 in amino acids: CASSLLELSSYEQYF. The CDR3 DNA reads TGTGCCAGCAGCTTATTGGAACTCAGCTCCTACGAGCAGTACTTC.

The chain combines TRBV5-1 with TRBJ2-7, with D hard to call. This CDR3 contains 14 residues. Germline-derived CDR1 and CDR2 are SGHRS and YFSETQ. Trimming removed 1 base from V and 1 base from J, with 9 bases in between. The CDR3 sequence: CASSLRYQSYEQYF. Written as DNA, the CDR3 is TGCGCCAGCAGCTTGCGATACCAATCCTACGAGCAGTACTTC.

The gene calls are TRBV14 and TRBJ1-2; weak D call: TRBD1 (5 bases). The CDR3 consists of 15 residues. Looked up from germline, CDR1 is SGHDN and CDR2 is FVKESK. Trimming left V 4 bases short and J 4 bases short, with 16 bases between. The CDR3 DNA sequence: TGTGCCAGCAGCCCAAGACAAGGTGGGGGCTATGGCTACACCTTC. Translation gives CASSPRQGGGYGYTF.

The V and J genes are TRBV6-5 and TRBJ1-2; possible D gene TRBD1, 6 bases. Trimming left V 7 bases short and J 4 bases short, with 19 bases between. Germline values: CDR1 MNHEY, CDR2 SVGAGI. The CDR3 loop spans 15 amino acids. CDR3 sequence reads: CASNPRGGATYGYTF. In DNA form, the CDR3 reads TGTGCCAGCAACCCCAGGGGTGGTGCGACCTATGGCTACACCTTC.

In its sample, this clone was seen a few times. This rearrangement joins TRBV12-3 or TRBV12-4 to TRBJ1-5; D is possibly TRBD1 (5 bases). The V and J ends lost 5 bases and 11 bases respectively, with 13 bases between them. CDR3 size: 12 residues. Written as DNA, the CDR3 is TGTGCCAGCAGTCCTGACAGCCAGGCCCAGCATTTT. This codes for CASSPDSQAQHF.

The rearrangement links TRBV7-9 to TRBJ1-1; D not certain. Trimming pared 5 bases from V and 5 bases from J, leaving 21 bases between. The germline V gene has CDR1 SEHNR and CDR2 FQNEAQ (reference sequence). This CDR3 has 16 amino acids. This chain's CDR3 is CASSPGGLRETTEAFF. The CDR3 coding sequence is TGTGCCAGCAGCCCGGGAGGGTTGCGGGAAACAACTGAAGCTTTCTTT.

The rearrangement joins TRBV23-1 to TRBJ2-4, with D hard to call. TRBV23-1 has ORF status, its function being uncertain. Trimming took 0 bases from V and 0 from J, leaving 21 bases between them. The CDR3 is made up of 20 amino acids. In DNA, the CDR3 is TGCGCCAGCAGTCAATCTCCTCCCCCCGAGACGAATTTAGCCAAAAACATTCAGTACTTC. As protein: CASSQSPPPETNLAKNIQYF.

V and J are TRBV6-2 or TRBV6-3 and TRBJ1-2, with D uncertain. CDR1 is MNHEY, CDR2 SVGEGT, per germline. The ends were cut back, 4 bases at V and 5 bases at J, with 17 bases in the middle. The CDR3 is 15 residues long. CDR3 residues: CASSLNPRPIYGYTF. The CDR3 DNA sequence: TGTGCCAGCAGTTTAAACCCAAGACCGATATATGGCTACACCTTC.

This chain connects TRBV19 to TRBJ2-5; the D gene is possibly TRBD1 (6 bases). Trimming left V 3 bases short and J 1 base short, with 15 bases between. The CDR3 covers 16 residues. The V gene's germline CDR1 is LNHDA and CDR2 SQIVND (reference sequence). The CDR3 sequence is CASSIKSRGTQETQYF. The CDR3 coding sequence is TGTGCCAGTAGTATTAAGAGTAGGGGGACCCAAGAGACCCAGTACTTC.

The CDR3 region is CASSISTGVPPYEQYF. As DNA, the CDR3 is TGTGCCAGCAGCATTTCTACAGGGGTCCCCCCCTACGAGCAGTACTTC. The rearrangement joins TRBV7-3 to TRBJ2-7; 7 positions agree with TRBD1. Germline loops: CDR1 SGHTA, CDR2 FQGTGA. V lost 5 bases, J lost 2 bases, and 12 bases stayed unmatched. This CDR3 spans 16 amino acids. Supplemented by reference TRBV7-3 and TRBJ2-7, the full variable domain reads GAGVSQTPSNKVTEKGKYVELRCDPISGHTALYWYRQSLGQGPEFLIYFQGTGAADDSGLPNDRFFAVRPEGSVSTLKIQRTERGDSAVYLCASSISTGVPPYEQYFGPGTRLTVT.

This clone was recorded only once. CDR3 sequence reads: CASSETGEETQYF. As DNA, the CDR3 is TGTGCCAGCAGTGAAACGGGTGAGGAGACCCAGTACTTC. The chain has TRBV6-4 and TRBJ2-5; no firm D call. CDR1 is MRHNA, CDR2 SNTAGT, per germline. The V end was cut by 3 bases, the J end by 5 bases, with 10 bases between. CDR3 length equals 13 residues.